What follows are 13 T cell receptor beta chains derived from one specimen sequenced in a study of cytomegalovirus exposure and HLA in healthy donors (TCRdb year 2017). The receptor library was made with the immunoSEQ multiplex PCR assay. For the multiplex PCR, a mixture combining 60 forward primers for TCR Vbeta segments and 13 reverse primers for TCR Jbeta segments was used. As stored in TCRdb, this immuneACCESS dataset retains in-frame rearrangements with V and J assigned. A fraction of the clones does not appear; measured against another copy, unresolved V genes explain less than half of the discrepancy, and the remainder lacks a known reason. The sample data list about 180,000 clones, and around 77% of these were observed just once. The ten largest account for over 2% of the sample. The specimen sequenced was PBMCs. The receptor set was obtained from a man between 60 and 70 years old in good health and CMV-seronegative.

This clone was seen more than once but under ten times. The chain recombines TRBV21-1 with TRBJ2-7; the table's TRBD2 call for D was not verified on the DNA. TRBV21-1 corresponds to a pseudogene. The CDR3 spans 16 residues. This CDR3 reads CASSKGQVAGGYEQYF. CDR3 coding DNA: TGTGCCAGCAGCAAAGGTCAGGTAGCGGGAGGATACGAGCAGTACTTC.

Concerning this clone: This sample includes further DNA sequences coding for the same CDR3. This rearrangement joins TRBV5-4 to TRBJ2-7; 10 bases are a match to TRBD1. Germline V lookup: CDR1 SGHNT, CDR2 YYREEE (reference sequence). This CDR3 is 14 amino acids long. The ends lost 3 bases at V and 3 bases at J; junction bases unmatched: 3. CDR3 loop: CASSSGQGRYEQYF. In DNA, the CDR3 is TGTGCCAGCAGCTCGGGACAGGGGCGCTACGAGCAGTACTTC.

The chain combines TRBV28 with TRBJ1-2; 7 nucleotides agree with TRBD1. The CDR3 length is 14 residues. CDR1 is MDHEN and CDR2 is SYDVKM in the germline V gene. The V and J ends lost 2 bases and 8 bases, in that order; junction bases with no gene match: 8. The CDR3 DNA follows: TGTGCCAGCAGTTTAAGGACAGGTCTGGGGGGCTACACCTTC. The encoded protein is CASSLRTGLGGYTF.

A word on this clone: The junction differs from germline at one of its ends, possibly a read error. This rearrangement joins TRBV7-7 to TRBJ2-3, with 9 bases lining up with TRBD1. The CDR3 is 15 amino acids. The germline V gene encodes CDR1 SSHAT and CDR2 FNYEAQ (reference sequence). The CDR3 loop is CASSLGTGRTDTQYF. The CDR3 bases are TGTGCTAGCAGCTTGGGGACAGGGAGAACAGATACGCAGTATTTT. The whole variable domain, remainder taken from reference TRBV7-7 and TRBJ2-3, is GAGVSQSPRYKVTKRGQDVTLRCDPISSHATLYWYQQALGQGPEFLTYFNYEAQPDKSGLPSDRFSAERPEGSISTLTIQRTEQRDSAMYRCASSLGTGRTDTQYFGPGTRLTVL.

Worth noting for this clone: The junction and the germline gene differ at one end; a read error may be behind it. This chain joins TRBV6-5 and TRBJ1-6; 7 positions match TRBD1. Germline CDR1 MNHEY, CDR2 SVGAGI. The CDR3 totals 15 residues. The CDR3 sequence: CASSSDRKGNSPLNF. As DNA, the CDR3 is TGTGCCAGCAGTTCGGACAGGAAGGGTAATTCACCCCTCAACTTT.

This clone was seen only once. The chain recombines TRBV6-5 with TRBJ1-4; 10 nucleotides line up with TRBD1. Trimming removed 8 bases from V and 8 bases from J; junction bases left unmatched: 2. CDR3 length: 12 residues. Germline CDR1 and CDR2: MNHEY and SVGAGI. DNA of the CDR3: TGTGCCAGCGGACAGGGGGAGGAAAAACTGTTTTTT. This gives the protein CASGQGEEKLFF.

J is TRBJ2-1 and V is TRBV6-5, with D tentatively TRBD1 (6 bases). Germline V gene lookup returns CDR1 MNHEY and CDR2 SVGAGI. The ends were cut back, 2 bases at V and 15 bases at J, with 17 bases in the middle. This CDR3 is 13 amino acids long. CDR3 sequence (DNA): TGTGCCAGCAGTTACGGGCTTGGTCAGGGGTGGTTCTTC. This codes for CASSYGLGQGWFF.

The CDR3 protein is CASSERGNTEAFF. The CDR3 coding sequence is TGTGCCAGCAGTGAGCGGGGGAACACTGAAGCTTTCTTT. The rearrangement uses TRBV6-1 and TRBJ1-1; D is undetermined. Germline assignment: CDR1 MNHNS and CDR2 SASEGT. The CDR3 is 13 amino acids. Trimming left V 3 bases short and J 1 base short, with 6 bases between.

The chain links TRBV27 to TRBJ2-1, with TRBD2 matching 8 bases. J lost 9 bases, V lost 4 bases, and 5 bases had no gene match. This CDR3 comprises 13 residues. CDR1 is MNHEY and CDR2 is SMNVEV in the germline V gene (reference sequence). The DNA for the CDR3 is TGTGCCAGCAGTTACGGGAGGGCCGCTGAGCAGTTCTTC. This gives the protein CASSYGRAAEQFF.

The V and J genes are TRBV19 and TRBJ1-1, with 8 positions matching TRBD1. The CDR3 extends over 14 amino acids. Germline V gives CDR1 LNHDA, CDR2 SQIVND (reference sequence). Unmatched junction bases numbered 12, after V lost 4 bases and J lost 11 bases. The CDR3 spells CASSNSDRALYAFF. The DNA for the CDR3 is TGTGCCAGTAGTAACTCGGACAGGGCGTTGTATGCTTTCTTT.

V usage is TRBV19 and J usage is TRBJ1-1; TRBD1 might be the D (6 bases). The length of the CDR3 is 14 residues. Deletions cut 7 bases from V and 7 bases from J, with 19 bases between. Germline values: CDR1 LNHDA, CDR2 SQIVND (reference sequence). The DNA for the CDR3 is TGTGCCAGTACCTCTGACAGGACAAAGGGTGAAGCTTTCTTT. This gives the protein CASTSDRTKGEAFF. Complete variable domain (other parts from reference TRBV19 and TRBJ1-1): DGGITQSPKYLFRKEGQNVTLSCEQNLNHDAMYWYRQDPGQGLRLIYYSQIVNDFQKGDIAEGYSVSREKKESFPLTVTSAQKNPTAFYLCASTSDRTKGEAFFGQGTRLTVV.

This chain uses TRBV19 with TRBJ1-3; no definite D call. Germline V gives CDR1 LNHDA, CDR2 SQIVND (reference sequence). This CDR3 has 13 amino acids. V was pared by 6 bases and J by 5 bases, with 11 bases between. The CDR3 protein is CASRWESRNTIYF. CDR3 sequence (DNA): TGTGCCAGTAGATGGGAGTCTCGAAACACCATATATTTT.

As to this clone: Because it lacks the conserved phenylalanine or tryptophan at the end, this CDR3 is likely a read error. The chain joins TRBV6-4 to TRBJ1-2; D gene unclear. Germline loops: CDR1 MRHNA, CDR2 SNTAGT. V dropped 2 bases and J dropped 2 bases, with 12 bases sitting between them. This CDR3 spans 15 amino acids. CDR3 in amino acids: CASSDGGSPNYGYTL. In nucleotides, the CDR3 is TGTGCCAGCAGTGACGGTGGCAGTCCCAACTATGGCTACACCCTC.